This T cell receptor (beta chain) was obtained from a study of Ad26.COV2.S vaccination and SARS-CoV-2 variants. The table lists this clone with a few counts. Other DNA sequences from this sample encode an identical CDR3 as well. The treatment denotes: around 19 received Ad26.COV2.S at low or high dose, single or two shots; five or six received placebo; per-sample allocation not given. Sampling took place 63 days after the first vaccine or placebo injection. Looked up from germline, CDR1 is LGHDT and CDR2 is YNNKEL (reference sequence). The length of the CDR3 is 15 residues. V dropped 1 base and J dropped 2; count of bases not matched to a gene: 3. The repertoire was sequenced with immunoSEQ multiplex PCR; TCRdb's copy has only in-frame clones and lacks some. Among about 350,000 clones listed, 88% were seen once.

This sequence was found in a person aged 18-60 years who received the Ad26.COV2.S COVID-19 vaccine or a placebo. The material sequenced was peripheral blood, taken in a trial of Ad26.COV2.S vaccine versus placebo. This rearrangement joins TRBV3-1 (or the pseudogene TRBV3-2) to TRBJ2-3; TRBD1 aligns across 7 bases. The CDR3 is CASSQGQGDTDTQYF. The CDR3 DNA reads TGTGCCAGCAGCCAAGGACAGGGCGACACAGATACGCAGTATTTT.